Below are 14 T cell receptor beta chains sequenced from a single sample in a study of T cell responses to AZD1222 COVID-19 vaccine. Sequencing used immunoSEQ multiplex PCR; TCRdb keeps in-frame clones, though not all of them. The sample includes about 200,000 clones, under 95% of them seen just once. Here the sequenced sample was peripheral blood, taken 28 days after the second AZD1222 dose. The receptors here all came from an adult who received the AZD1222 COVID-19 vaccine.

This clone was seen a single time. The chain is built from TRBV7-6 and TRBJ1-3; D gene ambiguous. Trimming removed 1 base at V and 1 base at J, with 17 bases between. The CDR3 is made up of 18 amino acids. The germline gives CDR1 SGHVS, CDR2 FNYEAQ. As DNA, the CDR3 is TGTGCCAGCAGCTTAGTTGTTGGTGGTAGCTGGTCTGGAAACACCATATATTTT. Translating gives CASSLVVGGSWSGNTIYF.

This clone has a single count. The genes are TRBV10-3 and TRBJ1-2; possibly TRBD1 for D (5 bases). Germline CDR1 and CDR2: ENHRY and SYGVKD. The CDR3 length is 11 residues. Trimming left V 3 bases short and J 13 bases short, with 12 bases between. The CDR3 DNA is TGTGCCATCAGTGATGTGGGGCGCTGCACCTTC. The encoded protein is CAISDVGRCTF.

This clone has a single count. The CDR3 reads CASRDRWYEQYF. DNA for the CDR3: TGTGCCAGCAGGGACCGGTGGTACGAGCAGTACTTC. This chain uses TRBV28 with TRBJ2-7; D remains ambiguous. CDR3 length: 12 amino acids. With 6 bases removed from V and 4 bases from J, the gap between germline ends came to 10 bases. Germline V gives CDR1 MDHEN, CDR2 SYDVKM.

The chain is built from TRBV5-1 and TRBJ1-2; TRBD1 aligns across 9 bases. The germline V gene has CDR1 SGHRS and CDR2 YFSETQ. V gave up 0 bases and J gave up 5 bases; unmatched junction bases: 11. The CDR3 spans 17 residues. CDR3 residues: CASSLEVFGDRAYGYTF. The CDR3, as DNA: TGCGCCAGCAGCTTGGAGGTTTTTGGGGACAGGGCGTATGGCTACACCTTC.

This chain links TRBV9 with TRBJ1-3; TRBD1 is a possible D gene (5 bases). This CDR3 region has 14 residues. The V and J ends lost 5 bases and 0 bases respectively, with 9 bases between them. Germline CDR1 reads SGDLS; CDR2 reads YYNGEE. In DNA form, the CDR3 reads TGTGCCAGCAGAGCAACAGGCTCTGGAAACACCATATATTTT. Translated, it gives CASRATGSGNTIYF. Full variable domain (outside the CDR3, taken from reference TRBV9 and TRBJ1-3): DSGVTQTPKHLITATGQRVTLRCSPRSGDLSVYWYQQSLDQGLQFLIQYYNGEERAKGNILERFSAQQFPDLHSELNLSSLELGDSALYFCASRATGSGNTIYFGEGSWLTVV.

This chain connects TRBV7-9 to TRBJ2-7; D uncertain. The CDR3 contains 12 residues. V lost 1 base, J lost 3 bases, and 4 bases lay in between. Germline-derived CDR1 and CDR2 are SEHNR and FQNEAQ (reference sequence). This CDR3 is CASSLEDYEQYF. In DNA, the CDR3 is TGTGCCAGCAGCTTAGAAGACTACGAGCAGTACTTC. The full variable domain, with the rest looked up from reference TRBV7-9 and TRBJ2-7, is DTGVSQNPRHKITKRGQNVTFRCDPISEHNRLYWYRQTLGQGPEFLTYFQNEAQLEKSRLLSDRFSAERPKGSFSTLEIQRTEQGDSAMYLCASSLEDYEQYFGPGTRLTVT.

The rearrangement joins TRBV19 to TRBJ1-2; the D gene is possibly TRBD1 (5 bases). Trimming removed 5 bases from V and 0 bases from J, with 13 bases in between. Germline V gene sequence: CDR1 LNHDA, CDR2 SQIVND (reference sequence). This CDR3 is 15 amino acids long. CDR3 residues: CASSSRQITNYGYTF. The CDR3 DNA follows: TGTGCCAGTAGTTCTCGACAGATAACTAACTATGGCTACACCTTC.

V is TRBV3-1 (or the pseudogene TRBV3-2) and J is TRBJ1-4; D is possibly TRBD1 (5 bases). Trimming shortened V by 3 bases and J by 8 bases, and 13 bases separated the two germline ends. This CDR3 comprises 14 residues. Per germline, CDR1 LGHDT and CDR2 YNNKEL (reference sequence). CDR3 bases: TGTGCCAGCAGCCACAGGGACCAGAGGGAAAAACTGTTTTTT. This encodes CASSHRDQREKLFF.

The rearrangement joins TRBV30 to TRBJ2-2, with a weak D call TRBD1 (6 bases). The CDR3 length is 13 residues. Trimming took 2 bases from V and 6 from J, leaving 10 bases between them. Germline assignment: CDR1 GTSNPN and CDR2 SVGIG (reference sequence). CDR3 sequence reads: CAWSSQGSGELFF. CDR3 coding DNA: TGTGCCTGGAGTTCGCAGGGGTCCGGGGAGCTGTTTTTT.

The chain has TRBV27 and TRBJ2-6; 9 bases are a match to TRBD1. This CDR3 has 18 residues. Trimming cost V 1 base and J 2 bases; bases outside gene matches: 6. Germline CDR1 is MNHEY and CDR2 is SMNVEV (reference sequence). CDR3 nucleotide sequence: TGTGCCAGCAGTTTATGGGGGACAGGGTCAACTGGGGCCAACGTCCTGACTTTC. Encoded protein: CASSLWGTGSTGANVLTF.

The CDR3 loop is CASSRTGQGGNQPQHF. CDR3 sequence (DNA): TGTGCCAGCAGCCGCACCGGACAGGGTGGCAATCAGCCCCAGCATTTT. The V gene is TRBV28, the J gene TRBJ1-5; 8 bases line up with TRBD1. The germline V gene encodes CDR1 MDHEN and CDR2 SYDVKM. The CDR3 spans 16 residues. V was clipped by 6 bases and J by 2 bases; unmatched bases: 9. Filled out from reference TRBV28 and TRBJ1-5, the complete variable domain reads DVKVTQSSRYLVKRTGEKVFLECVQDMDHENMFWYRQDPGLGLRLIYFSYDVKMKEKGDIPEGYSVSREKKERFSLILESASTNQTSMYLCASSRTGQGGNQPQHFGDGTRLSIL.

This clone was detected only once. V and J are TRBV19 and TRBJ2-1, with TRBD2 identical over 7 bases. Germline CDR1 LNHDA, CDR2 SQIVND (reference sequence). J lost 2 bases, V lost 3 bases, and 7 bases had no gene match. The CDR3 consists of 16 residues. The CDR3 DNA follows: TGTGCCAGTAGTATCCTGCCTAGCGGACCCTACAATGAGCAGTTCTTC. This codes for CASSILPSGPYNEQFF.

DNA for the CDR3: TGTGCCAGCAGTTACAGCAGGGGGCGCGAAAAACTGTTTTTT. This codes for CASSYSRGREKLFF. The V call is TRBV6-5, the J call TRBJ1-4; 8 positions agree with TRBD1. Germline V gene lookup returns CDR1 MNHEY and CDR2 SVGAGI. The CDR3 totals 14 residues. The V segment lost 2 bases and the J segment 8 bases; nucleotides outside the gene matches: 4.

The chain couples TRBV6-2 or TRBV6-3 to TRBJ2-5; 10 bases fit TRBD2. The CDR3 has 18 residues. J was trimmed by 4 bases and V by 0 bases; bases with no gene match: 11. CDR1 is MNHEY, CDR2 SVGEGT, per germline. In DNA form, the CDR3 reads TGTGCCAGCAGTTACTCGAGGAGCGGGGGGGCAGGTAGAGAGACCCAGTACTTC. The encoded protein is CASSYSRSGGAGRETQYF.